This TCR beta chain was captured by sequencing in a study of T cells in Graves' hyperthyroidism and ophthalmopathy. Amplified regions were TCR beta CDR3 sequences from RNA transcripts. When the TCR CDR3 underwent first-round RT-PCR, the HTBI primer set was used. TCRdb analysed the multiplex PCR reads with MiXCR anew, one entry per CDR3 protein. The data contain some 440,000 distinct CDR3 sequences, around 16% of them singletons. Germline CDR1 and CDR2: MDHEN and SYDVKM. The V end was cut by 7 bases, the J end by 4 bases, with 17 bases between. CDR3 size: 14 residues. This clonotype has a count of ten or more.

This clonotype was sampled from a woman aged 18-29 years with Graves' hyperthyroidism. Material: blood. V gene TRBV28 combines with J gene TRBJ2-7; D gene unclear. DNA of the CDR3: TGTGCCAGCACCACCCCCTCCATAGTGTACGAGCAGTACTTC. Protein sequence: CASTTPSIVYEQYF.